Sequencing of this TCR beta chain was carried out in a study of shared clonotypes between healthy human individuals (TCRdb year 2020). In the study overall: A couple of women and a few men aged 18 to 49 years were included in the cohort. To increase sequencing depth and limit assay-specific biases, TCR repertoire library preparation and sequencing were carried out by different laboratories using diverse techniques. Between about 0.9 and 9 billion PBMCs per donor were obtained by leukapheresis. To estimate repertoire size and how much clonotype sharing occurs between individuals, the study deeply sequenced the blood TCR repertoires of five healthy adults. For each donor, CD4 naive and CD4 memory were each given three plates, CD8 naive was given two plates, and CD8 memory was given one plate.

Worth noting for this clone: What antigen it recognizes has not been identified. Qualities for individual bases were not recorded, and no much larger clone is one base off.

The donors were healthy, HIV-negative adults who had no recently reported acute infections or vaccinations. Only Caucasian adults living in Nashville, Tennessee, USA were represented among the donors. Magnetic negative selection was used to enrich CD4+ T cells, after which naive cells were positively selected on CD45RA and the negative fraction became the memory subset. After blood collection by leukapheresis, PBMCs were isolated using Ficoll-Histopaque density gradient centrifugation and then cryopreserved in the vapor phase of liquid nitrogen. Purity and quantity of every magnetically sorted T cell population were checked by analytical flow cytometry. From each sorted fraction, genomic DNA was isolated and quantified by UV absorbance on a Nanodrop 2000c. Using the deep immunoSEQ assay, multiplex PCR amplified TCR CDR3 regions from genomic DNA. Genomic DNA extracted from each cell subset was distributed evenly over all wells of several immunoSEQ 96-well plates, and each plate served as one replicate. For sorted subsets, each replicate PCR was loaded with about 0.2 ug genomic DNA, equivalent to 30,000 or so T cell genomes. The purified libraries were quantified using a Qubit 3.0 fluorometer, sized with a Bioanalyzer 2100, and then quantified again using the KAPA Library Quantification kit. Every immunoSEQ 96-well plate was sequenced on a dedicated single-read 150-cycle Illumina NextSeq 550 flow cell. As for the authors' bioinformatics: Because the immunoSEQ output included only junctional sequences and no quality scores, the filtering could not be the same as the filtering used for full-length reads. Sequences were annotated with PyIR, a Python wrapper for IgBLAST v1.9, and V/J genes and CDR3 were assigned using IMGT germline references. Reads were removed for weak V/J assignments (E-value above 1e-6), missing CDR3, stop codons, out-of-frame junctions, or ambiguous translated residues. V3J clonotypes were defined as sequences sharing the same inferred V gene, J gene, and CDR3 amino acid sequence. To compute the percentage overlap between repertoires, the number of shared unique clonotypes was divided by the size of the smaller repertoire. RTK rarefaction, the Chao1 estimator, and Recon v2.1 estimates of unobserved clonotypes were used to assess repertoire richness. OLGA was used to compute generation probabilities for all TCRbeta clonotypes that the gDNA method yielded from a handful of donors. Sourced from immuneACCESS, this table was stored by TCRdb with only in-frame sequences that have V and J called. A share of the clones is absent; for the studies checked, an unresolved V gene accounts for under half, and the remainder has no known explanation. Clone size and the V and J calls come from that table; the DNA yielded D and trimming. For this sample the table gives about 960,000 clones, of which over 60% were detected only once. Approximately 1.5% of the sample rests with the top ten.

Overall study outcomes, separate from this receptor: Estimated clonotype richness was generally larger for naive than for memory subsets. Higher generation probabilities were observed for clonotypes shared by all four sorted-subset donors than for non-shared clonotypes. Sampling was limited to blood, and TCR repertoires in tissue likely differ from TCR repertoires in blood. Pairwise subsampling led to the expectation that sequencing depth would affect the degree of clonotype sharing among donors. Because the study included a small number of donors, the genetic and exposure-history diversity represented was limited. Even with the large sequencing depth, rarefaction of the sorted-subset datasets indicated that sequencing was incomplete. Across several donors, roughly 5% of naive CD4, 3% to 4% of naive CD8, approximately 2.5% of memory CD4, and roughly 0.41% of memory CD8 clonotypes were shared.

CDR1 and CDR2 (MGHRA, YSYEKL) derive from the germline V gene. V sheds 3 bases and J sheds 12 bases, leaving 17 bases between their ends. The CDR3, from cysteine to phenylalanine, totals 14 residues. The read is trimmed to its CDR3 DNA, 42 bases read in frame from base 1. The material sequenced was memory CD4+ T cells sorted from blood. Per the publication, the cell subset or site label means: CD45RA-negative fraction. The chain uses TRBV4-1 and TRBJ1-4; there is no confident call for the D gene. This clonotype was sampled from a man aged 18 to 29 in good health. CDR3 sequence: CASSHLLWVRELFF. The DNA sequence reads TGCGCCAGCAGCCACCTCCTTTGGGTTAGAGAACTGTTTTTT.